This record looks at one TCR beta chain sequence and its context. The data derive from a study of T cells in Graves' hyperthyroidism and ophthalmopathy. Graves' hyperthyroidism showing no ophthalmopathy progression within 18 months was considered stable. Used for diagnoses were clinical symptoms, serum thyroxine and TRAb, thyroid ultrasound and orbital computed tomography. Isolation of PBMCs was performed on roughly 9 ml fresh peripheral blood. Amplification targeted TCR beta CDR3 regions from RNA transcripts. The TCR CDR3 was amplified in a first-round RT-PCR using the HTBI primer set. TCRdb re-derived calls from the multiplex PCR reads in MiXCR, one entry per CDR3 protein. In the table there are fewer than 800,000 distinct CDR3 sequences, roughly 15% of which are singletons. Specimen: blood. The sequence derives from a young man with Graves' hyperthyroidism.

The CDR3 region is CASSSLPAEQFF. As DNA, the CDR3 is TGTGCCAGCAGCTCCCTTCCCGCGGAGCAGTTCTTC. V and J are TRBV13 and TRBJ2-1; D gene uncertain. V was cut by 4 bases and J by 10 bases, with 11 bases left in between. CDR3 length: 12 residues. Germline CDR1 is PRHDT and CDR2 is FYEKMQ (reference sequence).